This note documents a single T cell receptor (beta chain) sequence. Its target is unknown. This record belongs to a study of T cells after yellow fever vaccination. Study-level points and caveats: Abundant clonotypes (contaminants from the bulk population) could be present in FACS-sorted repertoires. Clones that expanded after primary vaccination mostly reappeared after the booster (over 95% CD4, roughly 87% CD8).

Conversion of TCR transcripts into cDNA relied on 5'RACE template switching, which added a universal primer site and UMIs. One entry per CDR3 protein, called by TCRdb with MiXCR from the 5' RACE reads. The sample shows more than 300,000 distinct CDR3 sequences, around 6.8% of them seen only once. The specimen was PBMCs, collected roughly 47 days after the first yellow fever vaccination. This TCR was recovered from a man between 18 and 35 years old who received the YFV17D yellow fever vaccine.

The CDR3 sequence: CASSLSMRETQYF. The CDR3 region has the DNA TGTGCCAGCAGCTTGTCTATGCGGGAGACCCAGTACTTC. This chain connects TRBV7-3 to TRBJ2-5; D uncertain. Trimming shortened V by 3 bases and J by 5 bases, and 10 bases separated the two germline ends. Germline V CDR1 and CDR2: SGHTA, FQGTGA. The CDR3 is made up of 13 amino acids.